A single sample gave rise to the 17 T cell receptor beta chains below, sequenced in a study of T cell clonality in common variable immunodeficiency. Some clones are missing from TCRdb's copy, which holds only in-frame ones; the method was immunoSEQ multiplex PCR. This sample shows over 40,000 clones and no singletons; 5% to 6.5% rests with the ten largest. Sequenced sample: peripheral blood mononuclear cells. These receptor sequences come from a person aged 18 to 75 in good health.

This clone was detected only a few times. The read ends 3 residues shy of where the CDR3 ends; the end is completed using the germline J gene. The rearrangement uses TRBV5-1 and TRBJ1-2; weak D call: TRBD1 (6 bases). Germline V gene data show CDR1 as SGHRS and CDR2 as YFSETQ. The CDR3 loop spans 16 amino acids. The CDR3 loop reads CASSFASGGPQETYTF. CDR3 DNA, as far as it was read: TGCGCCAGCAGCTTCGCTAGCGGGGGGCCTCAGGAGACC.

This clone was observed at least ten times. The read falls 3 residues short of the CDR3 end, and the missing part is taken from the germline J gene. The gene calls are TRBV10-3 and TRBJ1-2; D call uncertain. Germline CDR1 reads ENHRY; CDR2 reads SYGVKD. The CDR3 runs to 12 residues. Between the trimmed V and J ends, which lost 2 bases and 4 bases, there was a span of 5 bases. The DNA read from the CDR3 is TGTGCCATCAGTGAGACTCTCTATGGC. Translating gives CAISETLYG. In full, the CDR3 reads CAISETLYGYTF.

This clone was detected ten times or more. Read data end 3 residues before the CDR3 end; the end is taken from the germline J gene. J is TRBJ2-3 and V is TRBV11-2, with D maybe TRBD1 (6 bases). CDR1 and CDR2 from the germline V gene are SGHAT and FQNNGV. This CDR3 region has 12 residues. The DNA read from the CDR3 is TGTGCCAGCAGCTTCCCCCAGGGGACG. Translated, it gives CASSFPQGT. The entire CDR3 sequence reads CASSFPQGTQYF.

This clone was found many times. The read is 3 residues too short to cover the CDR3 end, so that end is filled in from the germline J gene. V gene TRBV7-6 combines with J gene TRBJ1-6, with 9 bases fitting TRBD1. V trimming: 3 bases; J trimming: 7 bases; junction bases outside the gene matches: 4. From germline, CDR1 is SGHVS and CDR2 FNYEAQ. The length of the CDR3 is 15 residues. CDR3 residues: CASSLGQGGNSPLHF. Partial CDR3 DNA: TGTGCCAGCAGCTTGGGACAGGGCGGGAATTCACCC.

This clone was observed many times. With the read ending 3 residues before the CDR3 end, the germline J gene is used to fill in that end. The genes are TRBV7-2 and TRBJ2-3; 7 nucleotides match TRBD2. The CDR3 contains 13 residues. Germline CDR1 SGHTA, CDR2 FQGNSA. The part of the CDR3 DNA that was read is TGTGCCAGCAGCCCTACACCGCGGGGGACG. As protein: CASSPTPRGT. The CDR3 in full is CASSPTPRGTQYF.

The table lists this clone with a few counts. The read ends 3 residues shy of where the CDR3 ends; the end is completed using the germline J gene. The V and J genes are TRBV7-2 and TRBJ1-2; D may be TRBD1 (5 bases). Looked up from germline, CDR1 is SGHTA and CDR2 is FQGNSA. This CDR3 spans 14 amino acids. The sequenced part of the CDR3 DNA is TGTGCCAGCAGCTCGGGACTGCCTCCCGATACC. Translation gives CASSSGLPPDT. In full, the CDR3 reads CASSSGLPPDTYTF.

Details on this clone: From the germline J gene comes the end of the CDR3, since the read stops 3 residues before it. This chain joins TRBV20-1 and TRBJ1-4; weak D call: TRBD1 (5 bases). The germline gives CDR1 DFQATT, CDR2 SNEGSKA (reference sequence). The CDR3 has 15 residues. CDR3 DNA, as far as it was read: TGCAGTGCTAGTAGACGGGCAGGGCAAAATTCACCA. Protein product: CSASRRAGQNSP. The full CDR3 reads CSASRRAGQNSPLFF.

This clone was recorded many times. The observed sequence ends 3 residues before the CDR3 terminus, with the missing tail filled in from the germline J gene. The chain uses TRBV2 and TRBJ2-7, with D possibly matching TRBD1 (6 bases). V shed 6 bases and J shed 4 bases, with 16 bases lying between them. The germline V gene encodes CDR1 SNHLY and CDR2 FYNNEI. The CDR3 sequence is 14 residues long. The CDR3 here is CASRGRGLGYEQYF. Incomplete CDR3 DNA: TGTGCCAGCAGGGGCAGGGGTCTTGGGTACGAG.

The CDR3 bases that were read are TGTGCCAGCTCACCAAGGGACAGGGGGCAATCTGGAAACACC. Its translation is CASSPRDRGQSGNT. The CDR3, in full, reads CASSPRDRGQSGNTIYF. The rearrangement joins TRBV18 to TRBJ1-3; 12 bases map to TRBD1. The CDR3 end falls 3 residues outside the read, so it is completed with the germline J gene. V was clipped by 2 bases and J by 1 base; unmatched bases: 3. The CDR3 extends over 17 amino acids. Germline assignment: CDR1 KGHSH and CDR2 LQKENI.

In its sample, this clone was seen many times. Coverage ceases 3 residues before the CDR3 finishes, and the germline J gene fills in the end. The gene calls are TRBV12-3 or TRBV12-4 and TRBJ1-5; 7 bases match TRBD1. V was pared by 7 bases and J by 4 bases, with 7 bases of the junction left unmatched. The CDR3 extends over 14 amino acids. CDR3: CASTPDRENQPQHF. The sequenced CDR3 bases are TGTGCCAGCACCCCAGACAGGGAAAATCAGCCC.

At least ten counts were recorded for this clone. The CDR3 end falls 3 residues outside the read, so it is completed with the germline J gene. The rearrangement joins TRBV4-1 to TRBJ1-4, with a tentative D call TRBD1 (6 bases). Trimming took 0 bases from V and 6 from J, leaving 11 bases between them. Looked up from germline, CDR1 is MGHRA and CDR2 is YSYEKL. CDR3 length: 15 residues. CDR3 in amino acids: CASSQETDSYEKLFF. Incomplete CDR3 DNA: TGCGCCAGCAGCCAAGAAACGGACAGCTATGAAAAA.

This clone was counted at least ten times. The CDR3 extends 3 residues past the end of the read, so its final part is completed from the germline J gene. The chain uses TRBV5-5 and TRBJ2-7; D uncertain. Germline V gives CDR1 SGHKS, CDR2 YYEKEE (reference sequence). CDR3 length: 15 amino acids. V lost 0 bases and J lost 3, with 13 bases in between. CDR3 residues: CASSLGPGANYEQYF. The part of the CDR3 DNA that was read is TGTGCCAGCAGCTTGGGTCCGGGTGCGAACTACGAG.

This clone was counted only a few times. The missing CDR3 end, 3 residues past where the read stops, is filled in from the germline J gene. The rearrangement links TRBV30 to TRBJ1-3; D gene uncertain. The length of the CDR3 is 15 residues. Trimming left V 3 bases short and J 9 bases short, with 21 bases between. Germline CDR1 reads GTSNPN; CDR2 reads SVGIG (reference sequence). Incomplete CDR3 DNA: TGTGCCTGGAGCCCCGGAGGGCGCGGGCCAAGCACC. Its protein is CAWSPGGRGPST. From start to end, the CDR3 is CAWSPGGRGPSTIYF. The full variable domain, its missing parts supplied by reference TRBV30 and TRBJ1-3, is SQTIHQWPATLVQPVGSPLSLECTVEGTSNPNLYWYRQAAGRGLQLLFYSVGIGQISSEVPQNLSASRPQDRQFILSSKKLLLSDSGFYLCAWSPGGRGPSTIYFGEGSWLTVV.

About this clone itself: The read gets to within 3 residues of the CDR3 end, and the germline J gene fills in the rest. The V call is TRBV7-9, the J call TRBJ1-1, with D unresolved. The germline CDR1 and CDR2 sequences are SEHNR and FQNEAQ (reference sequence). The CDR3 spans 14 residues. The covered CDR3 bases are TGTGCCAGCACCCGAGCGGGAGACCCAGATACG. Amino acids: CASTRAGDPDT. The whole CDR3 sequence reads CASTRAGDPDTAFF.

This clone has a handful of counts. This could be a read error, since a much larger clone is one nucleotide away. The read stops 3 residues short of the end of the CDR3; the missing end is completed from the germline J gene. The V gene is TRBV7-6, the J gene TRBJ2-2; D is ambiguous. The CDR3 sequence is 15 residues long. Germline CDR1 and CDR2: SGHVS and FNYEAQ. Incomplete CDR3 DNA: TGTGCCAGCAGCTTAGGAAGGGCAACGGATGAAAAG. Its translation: CASSLGRATDEK. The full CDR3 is CASSLGRATDEKLFF.

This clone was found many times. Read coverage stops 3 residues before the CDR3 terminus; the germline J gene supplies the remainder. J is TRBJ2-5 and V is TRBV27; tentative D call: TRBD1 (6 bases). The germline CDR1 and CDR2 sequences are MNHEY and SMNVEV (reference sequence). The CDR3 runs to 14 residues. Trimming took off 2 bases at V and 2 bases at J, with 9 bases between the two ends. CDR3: CASSLQGRQETQYF. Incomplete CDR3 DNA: TGTGCCAGCAGTTTACAGGGGAGACAAGAGACC.

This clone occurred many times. Partial CDR3 DNA: TGCAGCGTTGAGCCTAGGGGTTCTGGGGCCAACGTC. It encodes CSVEPRGSGANV. The full CDR3 reads CSVEPRGSGANVLTF. The rearrangement joins TRBV29-1 to TRBJ2-6; D possibly corresponds to TRBD1 (5 bases). The missing CDR3 end, 3 residues past where the read stops, is filled in from the germline J gene. Trimming cost V 3 bases and J 1 base, with 10 bases left between them. The CDR3 sequence is 15 residues long. Germline V CDR1 and CDR2: SQVTM, ANQGSEA.